Listed here are 20 T cell receptor beta chains from one sample, sequenced in a study of human T cells and chemical hapten exposure. Noted time point: patch test 3, about 24 weeks after DPC sensitization. Indicated treatment: therapeutic diphenylcyclopropenone sensitization with weekly scalp DPC. TCRdb redid the calling of the RACE reads with MiXCR, one entry per CDR3 protein. This table has 85,000 to 100,000 distinct CDR3 sequences, 25% to 35% appearing once. The source was whole blood, collected in connection with sensitization to the hapten diphenylcyclopropenone (DPC). The receptors were sampled from a man aged 35-49 years with alopecia areata. Some clones in this sample may be carry-over from other donors' samples.

This chain joins TRBV28 and TRBJ1-5; TRBD1 might be the D (5 bases). V dropped 5 bases and J dropped 2 bases, with 16 bases sitting between them. Per germline, CDR1 MDHEN and CDR2 SYDVKM. This CDR3 comprises 16 residues. In DNA form, the CDR3 reads TGTGCCAGCAGTCCCAACCGACAGAGACGCAATCAGCCCCAGCATTTT. It translates to CASSPNRQRRNQPQHF.

This clonotype turned up a few times. The chain is built from TRBV2 and TRBJ2-3, with 9 bases that match TRBD1. CDR1 and CDR2 from the germline V gene are SNHLY and FYNNEI. This CDR3 comprises 16 residues. Trimming at V came to 4 bases and at J to 8 bases, leaving 13 bases not matched to a gene. The CDR3 DNA reads TGTGCCAGCAGTGGGACAGGGGCCACCCCGGATAGTACGCAGTATTTT. It specifies CASSGTGATPDSTQYF.

The CDR3 DNA reads as TGCAGTGCTACGGGACTAGGGCAAGAGACCCAGTACTTC. It translates to CSATGLGQETQYF. This chain joins TRBV20-1 and TRBJ2-5, with 8 bases identical to TRBD2. CDR3 length: 13 residues. Germline V gene lookup returns CDR1 DFQATT and CDR2 SNEGSKA (reference sequence). The J segment lost 2 bases and the V segment lost 4 bases, leaving 3 bases of the junction unmatched.

The V and J genes are TRBV7-2 and TRBJ1-1, with D maybe TRBD1 (5 bases). Trimming removed 6 bases from V and 7 bases from J, with 21 bases in between. Germline loops: CDR1 SGHTA, CDR2 FQGNSA. The CDR3 has 15 residues. In DNA form, the CDR3 reads TGTGCCAGCAGGCCGACCGGGACCGGGGCGGATGAAGCTTTCTTT. Translated: CASRPTGTGADEAFF. Combining the CDR3 with reference TRBV7-2 and TRBJ1-1 gives the whole variable domain GAGVSQSPSNKVTEKGKDVELRCDPISGHTALYWYRQSLGQGLEFLIYFQGNSAPDKSGLPSDRFSAERTGGSVSTLTIQRTQQEDSAVYLCASRPTGTGADEAFFGQGTRLTVV.

This clonotype was seen only a few times. This rearrangement joins TRBV7-8 to TRBJ2-1, with unresolved D. Per the germline V gene, CDR1 is SGHVS and CDR2 is FQNEAQ. V was shortened by 2 bases and J by 1 base, with 9 bases between the two germline ends. The CDR3 runs to 15 residues. As DNA, the CDR3 is TGTGCCAGCAGCTTATTGGTCCAATCCTACAATGAGCAGTTCTTC. Amino acid sequence: CASSLLVQSYNEQFF.

CDR3 coding DNA: TGTGCCACCAGCAGGCGACAGGGAAGGAATGAGCAGTTCTTC. Encoded protein: CATSRRQGRNEQFF. The genes are TRBV15 and TRBJ2-1, with TRBD1 identical over 7 bases. In germline, CDR1 is LNHNV, CDR2 YYDKDF (reference sequence). The CDR3 has 14 amino acids. The J segment lost 7 bases and the V segment lost 3 bases, leaving 6 bases of the junction unmatched.

This clonotype was counted between two and nine times. The chain links TRBV20-1 to TRBJ1-5; D not resolved. The V gene lost 3 bases and the J gene lost 3 bases, with 9 bases spanning the gap. This CDR3 comprises 13 residues. Germline V gives CDR1 DFQATT, CDR2 SNEGSKA (reference sequence). The CDR3 loop reads CSASLQTNQPQHF. For the CDR3, the DNA is TGCAGTGCTAGTCTTCAGACCAATCAGCCCCAGCATTTT.

A few counts support this clonotype. The rearrangement uses TRBV28 and TRBJ1-5, with 7 bases aligning to TRBD1. CDR1 and CDR2 from the germline V gene are MDHEN and SYDVKM. J was trimmed by 3 bases and V by 6 bases; bases with no gene match: 2. CDR3 length equals 13 residues. This chain's CDR3 is CASRDRDNQPQHF. As DNA, the CDR3 is TGTGCCAGCAGAGACAGGGACAATCAGCCCCAGCATTTT.

This clonotype was recorded a few times. The chain links TRBV27 to TRBJ1-1; 8 bases line up with TRBD1. Germline lookup yields CDR1 MNHEY and CDR2 SMNVEV (reference sequence). The CDR3 extends over 17 amino acids. J was trimmed by 2 bases and V by 1 base; bases with no gene match: 9. The CDR3 region is CASSLFPGQGDNTEAFF. The DNA of the CDR3 is TGTGCCAGCAGTTTATTCCCCGGACAGGGAGATAACACTGAAGCTTTCTTT.

The table lists this clonotype with a few counts. The V and J genes are TRBV20-1 and TRBJ2-7, with 9 bases identical to TRBD2. CDR1 and CDR2 from the germline V gene are DFQATT and SNEGSKA (reference sequence). J lost 3 bases, V lost 1 base, and 13 bases had no gene match. This CDR3 comprises 17 residues. The CDR3: CSARAPLAGTAFYEQYF. Written as DNA, the CDR3 is TGCAGTGCTAGAGCTCCGCTAGCGGGAACAGCCTTCTACGAGCAGTACTTC.

In this sample, this clonotype turned up a few times. V gene TRBV28 combines with J gene TRBJ2-2; D may be TRBD2 (7 bases). The CDR3 runs 14 residues. Trimming stripped 3 bases from V and 8 bases from J, with 13 bases between. Germline assignment: CDR1 MDHEN and CDR2 SYDVKM. The CDR3 DNA reads as TGTGCCAGCAGTTTCATGGGGGGGACAGGGGAGCTGTTTTTT. This codes for CASSFMGGTGELFF.

This clonotype was counted between two and nine times. The chain has TRBV20-1 and TRBJ2-5; D not resolved. The germline V and J ends were trimmed by 1 base and 4 bases, with 7 bases remaining between them. CDR1 is DFQATT, CDR2 SNEGSKA, per germline (reference sequence). The CDR3 has 12 residues. The chain's CDR3 is CSARGGLETQYF. The CDR3 DNA reads TGCAGTGCTAGAGGAGGATTAGAGACCCAGTACTTC.

There are a few counts of this clonotype. The chain joins TRBV7-3 to TRBJ1-1; 7 bases are shared with TRBD1. V shed 5 bases and J 5 bases; nucleotides not matched to a gene: 14. Germline lookup yields CDR1 SGHTA and CDR2 FQGTGA. The CDR3 sequence is 16 residues long. This CDR3 is CASSLSGTAAKTEAFF. In DNA, the CDR3 is TGTGCCAGCAGCCTCTCTGGGACAGCAGCGAAGACTGAAGCTTTCTTT.

The J gene is TRBJ2-3, the V gene TRBV7-9; 13 positions match TRBD2. CDR3 length: 17 residues. Germline V gives CDR1 SEHNR, CDR2 FQNEAQ (reference sequence). V shed 4 bases and J 4 bases; nucleotides not matched to a gene: 8. CDR3 protein: CASSSRTSGRFADTQYF. Written as DNA, the CDR3 is TGTGCCAGCAGCTCCCGGACTAGCGGGAGATTTGCAGATACGCAGTATTTT.

This clonotype was counted between two and nine times. The chain is built from TRBV6-6 and TRBJ1-1; D is possibly TRBD1 (6 bases). Trimming left V 7 bases short and J 5 bases short, with 11 bases between. CDR1 MNHNY and CDR2 SVGAGI come from the germline V gene (reference sequence). The CDR3 spans 12 residues. The CDR3 region is CASTEGGTEAFF. DNA of the CDR3: TGTGCCAGCACCGAGGGGGGGACTGAAGCTTTCTTT.

This sequence joins TRBV12-3 or TRBV12-4 and TRBJ2-1; 7 bases are a match to TRBD2. This CDR3 contains 13 residues. V shed 5 bases and J 10 bases; nucleotides not matched to a gene: 8. CDR3 sequence: CASSPGGPGEQFF. CDR3 bases: TGTGCCAGCAGTCCGGGAGGTCCAGGGGAGCAGTTCTTC.

This clonotype was counted between two and nine times. The chain carries TRBV28 and TRBJ2-7; 14 nucleotides line up with TRBD2. The CDR3 has 15 residues. Germline CDR1 is MDHEN and CDR2 is SYDVKM. Trimming removed 7 bases from V and 7 bases from J; junction bases left unmatched: 9. The CDR3 DNA sequence: TGTGCCAGCAAAGGACTAGCGGGAGGAAAACGGGAGCAGTACTTC. Translating gives CASKGLAGGKREQYF. Based on the CDR3 plus reference TRBV28 and TRBJ2-7, the full variable domain is DVKVTQSSRYLVKRTGEKVFLECVQDMDHENMFWYRQDPGLGLRLIYFSYDVKMKEKGDIPEGYSVSREKKERFSLILESASTNQTSMYLCASKGLAGGKREQYFGPGTRLTVT.

The chain carries TRBV9 and TRBJ2-3, with D possibly TRBD2 on 6 matching bases. The CDR3 is 15 residues long. The germline CDR1 and CDR2 sequences are SGDLS and YYNGEE. The V end was cut by 5 bases, the J end by 0 bases, with 13 bases between. This CDR3 is CASSGSGSSTDTQYF. The CDR3 DNA is TGTGCCAGCAGTGGTAGCGGCTCTAGCACAGATACGCAGTATTTT.

The rearrangement uses TRBV20-1 and TRBJ2-7; TRBD2 agrees at 10 bases. J lost 5 bases, V lost 0 bases, and 7 bases had no gene match. The CDR3 extends over 15 amino acids. Germline assignment: CDR1 DFQATT and CDR2 SNEGSKA (reference sequence). DNA of the CDR3: TGCAGTGCTAGAGAGGGCGGACTAGCGGCTAACGAGCAGTACTTC. Amino acid sequence: CSAREGGLAANEQYF.

The chain combines TRBV20-1 with TRBJ2-1; 11 bases map to TRBD2. Germline assignment: CDR1 DFQATT and CDR2 SNEGSKA (reference sequence). J was trimmed by 3 bases and V by 5 bases; bases with no gene match: 6. The CDR3 length is 15 residues. CDR3 coding DNA: TGCAGTGCTCGACTAGCGGGATTAATCTACAATGAGCAGTTCTTC. Translation: CSARLAGLIYNEQFF.